These T cell receptor beta chains were read from a single sample in a study of breast tumors, draining lymph nodes, adjacent tissues. TCRdb analysed the multiplex PCR reads with MiXCR anew, one entry per CDR3 protein. The profile covers 20,000 to 25,000 distinct CDR3 sequences, with around 50% appearing a single time and 14% taken by the ten largest. Input material: breast tumor tissue. These receptors came from a female donor with breast cancer. Some clones in this sample may be carry-over from other donors' samples. Both conserved end residues are part of each CDR3. Fields, in order: J gene, V gene, CDR3 protein.

j_call: TRBJ1-3; v_call: TRBV9; cdr3_aa: CASSVSDASGNTIYF
j_call: TRBJ2-7; v_call: TRBV5-1; cdr3_aa: CASSLALADYEQYF
j_call: TRBJ2-3; v_call: TRBV20-1; cdr3_aa: CSAISGGAHRDTQYF
j_call: TRBJ2-7; v_call: TRBV18; cdr3_aa: CASSPITGYEQYF
j_call: TRBJ2-1; v_call: TRBV3-1; cdr3_aa: CASSQSYNEQFF
j_call: TRBJ1-5; v_call: TRBV24-1; cdr3_aa: CATSREGSNQPQHF
j_call: TRBJ1-3; v_call: TRBV6-1; cdr3_aa: CASSPISGNTIYF
j_call: TRBJ2-3; v_call: TRBV7-2; cdr3_aa: CASNKGGSTDTQYF
j_call: TRBJ1-6; v_call: TRBV20-1; cdr3_aa: CGLRAGLLYNSPLHF
j_call: TRBJ2-7; v_call: TRBV7-2; cdr3_aa: CASSSRGGSGRGPYEQYF
j_call: TRBJ2-7; v_call: TRBV24-1; cdr3_aa: CATSDPLSYEQYF
j_call: TRBJ2-7; v_call: TRBV28; cdr3_aa: CASSSLAGGRYEQYF
j_call: TRBJ2-5; v_call: TRBV12-3/TRBV12-4; cdr3_aa: CASSFSPQETQYF
j_call: TRBJ1-6; v_call: TRBV24-1; cdr3_aa: CATSAGPNSPLHF